This entry is about one TCR beta chain. The sample is drawn from a study of Ad26.COV2.S vaccination and SARS-CoV-2 variants. Treatment described: roughly 19 received Ad26.COV2.S at low or high dose, single or two shots; 5 received placebo; per-sample allocation not given. Sample collection was performed on day 63 after the first vaccine or placebo injection. Clones were read by immunoSEQ multiplex PCR, and TCRdb kept only the in-frame ones, dropping some. The sample shows about 400,000 clones, 89% of them seen only once. V shed 5 bases and J 4 bases; nucleotides not matched to a gene: 5. CDR1 SGHRS and CDR2 YFSETQ come from the germline V gene. CDR3 length: 13 residues.

The chain uses TRBV5-1 and TRBJ1-2, with 7 bases aligning to TRBD1. The receptor comes from a person aged 18-60 years who received the Ad26.COV2.S COVID-19 vaccine or a placebo. The material was peripheral blood, obtained in a trial of Ad26.COV2.S vaccine versus placebo. CDR3 residues: CASSGTAPYGYTF. In DNA form, the CDR3 reads TGCGCCAGCAGTGGGACAGCCCCCTATGGCTACACCTTC.